Described below is a single T cell receptor beta chain sequence and its context. The target antigen is unknown. The record originates from a study of cytomegalovirus exposure and HLA in healthy donors. Whole-study context: It was reported in a later analysis that the same platform had been used for the 110 or so validation repertoires as for the 550 to 700 first-cohort repertoires. Findings and limits, study-wide: The majority of TCR sequences were rare, yet some public TCRs appeared in many donors. Reports showed the classifier diagnosing cytomegalovirus status with high specificity and sensitivity. The study flagged approximately 180 TCR beta chains as cytomegalovirus-associated.

J lost 7 bases, V lost 0 bases, and 9 bases had no gene match. CDR3 size: 16 residues. Germline V gene sequence: CDR1 SGHDN, CDR2 FVKESK. Profiling relied on immunoSEQ multiplex PCR, and the TCRdb table lists in-frame clones only, not all of them. The sample shows 150,000 to 200,000 clones, about 90% of them seen only once. Sequenced sample: PBMCs. The chain joins TRBV14 to TRBJ2-7, with TRBD2 identical over 10 bases. This clonotype was sampled from a woman aged 18-29 years in good health and CMV-seropositive. CDR3 in amino acids: CASSQDTTSGATEQYF. The CDR3, as DNA: TGTGCCAGCAGCCAAGATACCACTAGCGGGGCCACAGAGCAGTACTTC. Supplemented by reference TRBV14 and TRBJ2-7, the full variable domain reads EAGVTQFPSHSVIEKGQTVTLRCDPISGHDNLYWYRRVMGKEIKFLLHFVKESKQDESGMPNNRFLAERTGGTYSTLKVQPAELEDSGVYFCASSQDTTSGATEQYFGPGTRLTVT.